The rows below give T cell receptor beta chains drawn from one sample of a study of T cell changes during pregnancy in multiple sclerosis. Assay: immunoSEQ multiplex PCR; the TCRdb copy retains only in-frame clones and omits some. The top ten clones hold approximately 1.4% of a sample with roughly 110,000 clones, roughly 92% of them seen once. The source was peripheral blood, collected in the third trimester of pregnancy. These receptors were collected from a female donor with multiple sclerosis, enrolled in a pregnancy study. Each CDR3 is given with its conserved first and last residue. D genes are given only for firm matches. Clone sizes are given selectively: once, few, many, or a class where the clone is expanded.

>TRBJ2-7|-|-|TRBV27
TGTGCCAGCAGTTATCGGGGAGCCTACGAGCAGTACTTC
CASSYRGAYEQYF
>TRBJ2-7|-|-|TRBV5-1
TGCGCCAGCAGCTTGGATGTTGTGGACAGACCCTACGAGCAGTACTTC
CASSLDVVDRPYEQYF
>TRBJ2-3|TRBD2|-|TRBV10-3
TGTGCCATCAGTGAGTCAGGCGGGAGGCCCACAGATACGCAGTATTTT
CAISESGGRPTDTQYF
>TRBJ1-4|-|-|TRBV7-9
TGTGCCAGCAGCTTTGACCGCGGGGAAAAACTGTTTTTT
CASSFDRGEKLFF
>TRBJ2-2|TRBD2|-|TRBV5-4
TGTGCCAGCAGTTGGCGCGGGACTAGCTCCGCCGGGGAGCTGTTTTTT
CASSWRGTSSAGELFF
>TRBJ1-2|TRBD1|-|TRBV5-6
TGTGCCAGCAGCCCTCAGACAGGGGGCAACTATGGCTACACCTTC
CASSPQTGGNYGYTF
>TRBJ1-3|-|-|TRBV5-1
TGCGCCAGCAGCTTTGACCGAGCGGTGGGTGGAAACACCATATATTTT
CASSFDRAVGGNTIYF
>TRBJ2-1|TRBD2|once|TRBV9
TGTGCCAGCAGCGTAGCTCCTGGTGGCGGGAGTCAAGATGAGCAGTTCTTC
CASSVAPGGGSQDEQFF
>TRBJ1-2|-|-|TRBV6-5
TGTGCCAGCAGCCCTCACCTCCGGGACTGGGCCACCTTC
CASSPHLRDWATF
>TRBJ2-1|-|-|TRBV7-3
TGTGCCAGCAGCTTAATTCAAGGTGGGGCTCCCGAGCAGTTCTTC
CASSLIQGGAPEQFF
>TRBJ1-4|-|-|TRBV2
TGTGCCAGCAGGGTACAGGTTACAACTAATGAAAAACTGTTTTTT
CASRVQVTTNEKLFF
>TRBJ2-1|TRBD2|-|TRBV5-1
TGCGCCAGCAGCTTGGAGACTAGCGGGAGGAATGAGCAGTTCTTC
CASSLETSGRNEQFF
>TRBJ2-3|TRBD2|-|TRBV5-4
TGTGCCAGCAGCTTGGGTGGGACTAGCGGGATAGATACGCAGTATTTT
CASSLGGTSGIDTQYF
>TRBJ2-1|-|-|TRBV20-1
TGCAGTGCTAGAGTGCGGAATGAGCAGTTCTTC
CSARVRNEQFF
>TRBJ2-1|-|-|TRBV5-1
TGCGCCAGCAGCTTGCCGAGGTCCCGGGAGCAGTTCTTC
CASSLPRSREQFF
>TRBJ1-1|-|few|TRBV18
TGTGCCAGCTCACCACTCGGGGTTATGAACACTGAAGCTTTCTTT
CASSPLGVMNTEAFF
>TRBJ2-1|-|-|TRBV13
TGTGCCAGCAGCGTAACTCGTGATGAGCAGTTCTTC
CASSVTRDEQFF
>TRBJ2-3|TRBD2|-|TRBV19
TGTGCCAGTAGTATGCTGAGCGGGGCTAGCACAGATACGCAGTATTTT
CASSMLSGASTDTQYF
>TRBJ2-1|-|-|TRBV6-4
TGTGCCAGCAGTGACGGTAGCAATGAGCAGTTCTTC
CASSDGSNEQFF
>TRBJ1-6|TRBD1|-|TRBV2
TGTGCCAGCAGTTCCGGACAGGCGGGGAATTCACCCCTCCACTTT
CASSSGQAGNSPLHF
>TRBJ2-1|TRBD2|-|TRBV5-1
TGCGCCAGCAGCCCCGGATGGGTAGCGGGGGCCTACAATGAGCAGTTCTTC
CASSPGWVAGAYNEQFF